This T cell receptor beta chain was captured in a study of T cell responses to AZD1222 COVID-19 vaccine. Study conclusions and caveats: Baseline seropositives among AZD1222 recipients totaled only 5 or 6. Clonal diversity was possibly underestimated, and white British individuals and females predominated among donors.

This CDR3 is 15 amino acids long. CDR1 is MNHEY and CDR2 is SVGAGI in the germline V gene. V shed 3 bases and J 8 bases; nucleotides not matched to a gene: 7. With respect to this clone: Its specificity is unknown.

Libraries were prepared by immunoSEQ multiplex PCR; TCRdb keeps only in-frame clonotypes and omits some of them. The table records 50,000 to 65,000 clones, 81% of them present only once. The sequence was obtained from an adult who received the AZD1222 COVID-19 vaccine. The chain links TRBV6-5 to TRBJ1-6; 7 nucleotides line up with TRBD1. This specimen consisted of peripheral blood, obtained 28 days after the second AZD1222 dose. The CDR3 here is CASSYFDRVDSPLHF. CDR3 coding DNA: TGTGCCAGCAGTTATTTCGACAGGGTCGATTCACCCCTCCACTTT.